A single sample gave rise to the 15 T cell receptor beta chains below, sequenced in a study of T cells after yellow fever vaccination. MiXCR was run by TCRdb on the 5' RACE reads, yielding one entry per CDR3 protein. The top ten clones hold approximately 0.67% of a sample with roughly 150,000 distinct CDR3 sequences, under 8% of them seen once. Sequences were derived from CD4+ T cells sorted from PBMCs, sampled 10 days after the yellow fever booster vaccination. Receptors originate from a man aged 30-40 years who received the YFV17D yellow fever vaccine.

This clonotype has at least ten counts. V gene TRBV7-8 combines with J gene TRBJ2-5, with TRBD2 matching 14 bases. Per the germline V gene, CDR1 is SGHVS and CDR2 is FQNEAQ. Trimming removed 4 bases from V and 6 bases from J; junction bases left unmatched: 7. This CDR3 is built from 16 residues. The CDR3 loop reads CASSSGTSGSMQTQYF. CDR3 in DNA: TGTGCCAGCAGCTCCGGGACTAGCGGGAGTATGCAGACCCAGTACTTC.

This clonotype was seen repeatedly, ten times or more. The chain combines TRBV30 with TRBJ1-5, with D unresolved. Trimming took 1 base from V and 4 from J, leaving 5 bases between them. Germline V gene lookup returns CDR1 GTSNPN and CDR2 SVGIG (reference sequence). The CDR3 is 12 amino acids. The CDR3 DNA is TGTGCCTGGAGTGGGGGAAATCAGCCCCAGCATTTT. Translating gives CAWSGGNQPQHF.

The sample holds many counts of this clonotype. The CDR3 loop is CASSSRDRPYNEQFF. DNA for the CDR3: TGTGCCAGCAGCTCCAGGGACAGACCCTACAATGAGCAGTTCTTC. The chain recombines TRBV5-6 with TRBJ2-1, with 7 bases fitting TRBD1. The trim removed 3 bases at V and 2 bases at J, leaving 5 bases unmatched. This CDR3 spans 15 amino acids. Germline CDR1 and CDR2: SGHDT and YYEEEE.

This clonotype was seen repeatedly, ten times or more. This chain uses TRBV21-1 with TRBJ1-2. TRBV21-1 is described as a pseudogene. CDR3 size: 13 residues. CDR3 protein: CASSRFLKGGYTF. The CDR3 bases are TGTGCCAGCAGCAGATTCCTGAAAGGGGGCTACACCTTC.

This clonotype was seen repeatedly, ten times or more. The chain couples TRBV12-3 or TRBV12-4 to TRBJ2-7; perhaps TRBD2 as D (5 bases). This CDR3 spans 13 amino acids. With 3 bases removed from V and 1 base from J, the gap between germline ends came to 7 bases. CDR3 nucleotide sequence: TGTGCCAGCAGTTTTCGGGAATCCTACGAGCAGTACTTC. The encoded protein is CASSFRESYEQYF.

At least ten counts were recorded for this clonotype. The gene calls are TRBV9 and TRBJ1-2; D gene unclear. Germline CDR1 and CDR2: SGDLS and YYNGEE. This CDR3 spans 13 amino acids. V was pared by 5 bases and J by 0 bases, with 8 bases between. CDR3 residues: CASSGVTNYGYTF. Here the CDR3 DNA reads TGTGCCAGCAGTGGGGTAACTAACTATGGCTACACCTTC.

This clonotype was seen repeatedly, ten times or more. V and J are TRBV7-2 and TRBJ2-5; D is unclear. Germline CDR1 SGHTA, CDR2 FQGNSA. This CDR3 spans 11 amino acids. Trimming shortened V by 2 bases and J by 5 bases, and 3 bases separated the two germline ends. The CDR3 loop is CASSLSETQYF. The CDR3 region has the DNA TGTGCCAGCAGCTTATCTGAGACCCAGTACTTC.

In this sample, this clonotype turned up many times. CDR3: CASSPDRGAGELFF. CDR3 nucleotide sequence: TGTGCCAGCAGCCCTGACAGGGGTGCCGGGGAGCTGTTTTTT. The rearrangement joins TRBV7-7 to TRBJ2-2; 8 nucleotides match TRBD1. The CDR3 sequence is 14 residues long. V dropped 5 bases and J dropped 6; count of bases not matched to a gene: 5. CDR1 SSHAT and CDR2 FNYEAQ come from the germline V gene (reference sequence).

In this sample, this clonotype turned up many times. CDR3 sequence reads: CASSVEAGLQETQYF. The DNA of the CDR3 is TGTGCCAGCAGCGTAGAGGCAGGGCTACAAGAGACCCAGTACTTC. The J gene is TRBJ2-5, the V gene TRBV9; TRBD1 is a possible D gene (5 bases). Trimming cost V 0 bases and J 2 bases, with 11 bases left between them. Germline CDR1 SGDLS, CDR2 YYNGEE. This CDR3 is built from 15 residues.

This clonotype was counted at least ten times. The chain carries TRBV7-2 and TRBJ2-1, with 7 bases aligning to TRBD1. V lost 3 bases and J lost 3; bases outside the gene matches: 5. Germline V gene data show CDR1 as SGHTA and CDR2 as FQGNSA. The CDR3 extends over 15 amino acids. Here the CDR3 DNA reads TGTGCCAGCAGCTTGACAGGGAGCCTCTACAATGAGCAGTTCTTC. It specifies CASSLTGSLYNEQFF.

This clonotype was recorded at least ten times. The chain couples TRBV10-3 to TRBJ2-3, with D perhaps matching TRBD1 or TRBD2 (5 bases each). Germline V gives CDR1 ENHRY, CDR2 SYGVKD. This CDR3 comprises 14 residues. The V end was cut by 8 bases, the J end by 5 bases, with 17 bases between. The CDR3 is CAILDARGEDTQYF. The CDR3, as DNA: TGTGCCATCCTGGACGCACGAGGGGAAGATACGCAGTATTTT.

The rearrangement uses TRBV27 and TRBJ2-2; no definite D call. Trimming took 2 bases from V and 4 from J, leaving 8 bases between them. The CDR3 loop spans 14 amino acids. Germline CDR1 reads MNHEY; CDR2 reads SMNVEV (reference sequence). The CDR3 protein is CASSLRSSTGELFF. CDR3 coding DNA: TGTGCCAGCAGTTTAAGGAGCAGCACCGGGGAGCTGTTTTTT.

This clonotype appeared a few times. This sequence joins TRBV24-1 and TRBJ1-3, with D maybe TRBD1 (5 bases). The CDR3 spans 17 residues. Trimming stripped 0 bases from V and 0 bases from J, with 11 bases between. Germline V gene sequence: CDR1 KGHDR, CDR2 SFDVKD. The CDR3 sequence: CATSDLTGYSSGNTIYF. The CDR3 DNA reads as TGTGCCACCAGTGATTTGACAGGCTATTCCTCTGGAAACACCATATATTTT.

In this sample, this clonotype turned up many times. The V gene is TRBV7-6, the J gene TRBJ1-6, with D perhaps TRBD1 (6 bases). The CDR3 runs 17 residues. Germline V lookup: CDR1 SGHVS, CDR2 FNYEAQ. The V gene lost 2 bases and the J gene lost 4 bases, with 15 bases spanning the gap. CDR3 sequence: CASSLSSGTSYNSPLHF. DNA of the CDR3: TGTGCCAGCAGCTTATCCTCTGGGACATCTTATAATTCACCCCTCCACTTT.

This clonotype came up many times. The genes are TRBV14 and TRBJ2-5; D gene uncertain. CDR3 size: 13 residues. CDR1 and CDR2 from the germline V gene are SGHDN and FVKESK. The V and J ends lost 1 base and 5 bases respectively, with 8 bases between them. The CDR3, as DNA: TGTGCCAGCAGCCAAGGACTCCGGGAGACCCAGTACTTC. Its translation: CASSQGLRETQYF.